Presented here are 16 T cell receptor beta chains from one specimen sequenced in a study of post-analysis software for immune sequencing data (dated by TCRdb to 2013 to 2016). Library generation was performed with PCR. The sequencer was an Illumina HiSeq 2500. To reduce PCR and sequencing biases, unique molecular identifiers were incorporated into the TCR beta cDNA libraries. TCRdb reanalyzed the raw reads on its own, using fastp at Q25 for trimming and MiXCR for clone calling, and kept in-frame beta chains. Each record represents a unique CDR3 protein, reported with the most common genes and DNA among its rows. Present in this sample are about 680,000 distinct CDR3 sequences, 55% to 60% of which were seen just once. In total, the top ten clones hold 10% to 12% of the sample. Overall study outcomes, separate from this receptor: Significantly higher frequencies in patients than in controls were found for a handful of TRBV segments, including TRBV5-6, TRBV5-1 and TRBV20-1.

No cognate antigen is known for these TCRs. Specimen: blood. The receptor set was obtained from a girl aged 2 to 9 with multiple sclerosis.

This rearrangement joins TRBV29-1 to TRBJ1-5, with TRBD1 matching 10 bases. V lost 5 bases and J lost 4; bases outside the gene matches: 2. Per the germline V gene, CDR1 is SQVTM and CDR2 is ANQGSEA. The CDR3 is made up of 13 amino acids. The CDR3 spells CSVQGQGNQPQHF. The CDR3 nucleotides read TGCAGCGTTCAGGGACAGGGGAATCAGCCCCAGCATTTT.

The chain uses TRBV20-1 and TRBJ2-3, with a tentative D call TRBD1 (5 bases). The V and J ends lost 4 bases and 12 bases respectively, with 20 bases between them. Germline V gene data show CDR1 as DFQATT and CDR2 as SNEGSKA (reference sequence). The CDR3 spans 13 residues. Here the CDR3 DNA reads TGCAGTGCTAAAAAGGGGAAAGGGCCCCTCCAGTATTTT. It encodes CSAKKGKGPLQYF.

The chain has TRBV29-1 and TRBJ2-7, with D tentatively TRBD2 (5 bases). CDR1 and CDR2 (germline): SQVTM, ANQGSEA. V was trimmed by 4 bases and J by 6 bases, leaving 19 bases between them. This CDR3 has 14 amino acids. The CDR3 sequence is CSVVWFAPDSEQYF. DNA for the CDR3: TGCAGCGTTGTATGGTTCGCCCCGGACTCCGAGCAGTACTTC.

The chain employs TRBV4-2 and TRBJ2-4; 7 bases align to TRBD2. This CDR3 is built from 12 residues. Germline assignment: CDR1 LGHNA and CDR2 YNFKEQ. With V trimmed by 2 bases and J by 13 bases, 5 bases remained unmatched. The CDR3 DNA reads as TGTGCCAGCAGCCAAAGTGCGGGAGAGCAGTACTTC. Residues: CASSQSAGEQYF.

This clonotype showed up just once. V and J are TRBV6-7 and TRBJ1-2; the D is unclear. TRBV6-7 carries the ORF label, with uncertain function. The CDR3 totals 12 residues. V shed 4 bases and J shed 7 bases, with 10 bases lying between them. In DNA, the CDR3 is TGTGCCAGCAGTTCAAACCGTCTTGGCTACACCTTC. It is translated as CASSSNRLGYTF.

CDR3 region: CASSFGAGQGYEQYF. CDR3 nucleotide sequence: TGTGCCAGCAGCTTCGGGGCGGGACAAGGCTACGAGCAGTACTTC. The chain combines TRBV11-2 with TRBJ2-5, with D perhaps assigned TRBD1 or TRBD2 (6 bases each). The last part of the DNA fits TRBJ2-7 better; the J call may be wrong. Germline CDR1 reads SGHAT; CDR2 reads FQNNGV. The CDR3 consists of 15 residues.

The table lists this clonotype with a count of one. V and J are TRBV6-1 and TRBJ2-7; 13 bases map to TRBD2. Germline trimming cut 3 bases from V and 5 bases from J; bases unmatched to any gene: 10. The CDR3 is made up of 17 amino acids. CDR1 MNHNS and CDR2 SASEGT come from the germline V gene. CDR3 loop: CASSEVLLAGGLDEQYF. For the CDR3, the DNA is TGTGCCAGCAGTGAGGTTCTACTAGCGGGGGGGCTCGACGAGCAGTACTTC.

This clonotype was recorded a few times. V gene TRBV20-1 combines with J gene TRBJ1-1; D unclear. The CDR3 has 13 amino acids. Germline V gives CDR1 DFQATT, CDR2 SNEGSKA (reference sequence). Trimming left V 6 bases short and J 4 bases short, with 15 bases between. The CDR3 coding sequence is TGCAGTGCGCACCCAGGTTTGGGCACTGAAGCTTTCTTT. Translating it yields CSAHPGLGTEAFF.

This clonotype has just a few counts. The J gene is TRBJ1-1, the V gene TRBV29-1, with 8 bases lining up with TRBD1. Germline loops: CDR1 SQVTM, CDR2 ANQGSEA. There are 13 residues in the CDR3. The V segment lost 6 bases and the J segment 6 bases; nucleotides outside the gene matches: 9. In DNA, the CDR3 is TGCAGCGTGTGGACAGGGAGGGGGTCTGAAGCTTTCTTT. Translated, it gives CSVWTGRGSEAFF. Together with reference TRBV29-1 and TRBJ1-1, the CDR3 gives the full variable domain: SAVISQKPSRDICQRGTSLTIQCQVDSQVTMMFWYRQQPGQSLTLIATANQGSEATYESGFVIDKFPISRPNLTFSTLTVSNMSPEDSSIYLCSVWTGRGSEAFFGQGTRLTVV.

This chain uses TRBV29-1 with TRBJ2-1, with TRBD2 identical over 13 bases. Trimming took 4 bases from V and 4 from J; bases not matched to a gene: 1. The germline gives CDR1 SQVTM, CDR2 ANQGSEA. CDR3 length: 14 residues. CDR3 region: CSVGTSGGYNEQFF. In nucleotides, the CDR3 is TGCAGCGTTGGGACTAGCGGGGGTTACAATGAGCAGTTCTTC.

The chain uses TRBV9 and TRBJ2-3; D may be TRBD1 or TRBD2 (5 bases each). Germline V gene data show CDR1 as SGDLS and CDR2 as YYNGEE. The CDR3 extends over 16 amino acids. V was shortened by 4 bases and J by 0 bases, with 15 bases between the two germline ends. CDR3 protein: CASSLRSGPSTDTQYF. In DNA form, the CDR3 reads TGTGCCAGCAGCCTACGGTCGGGGCCTAGCACAGATACGCAGTATTTT.

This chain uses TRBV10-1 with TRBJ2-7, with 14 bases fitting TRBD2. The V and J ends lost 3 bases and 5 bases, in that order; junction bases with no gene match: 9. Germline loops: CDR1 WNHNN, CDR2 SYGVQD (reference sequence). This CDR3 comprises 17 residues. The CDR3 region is CASSEKGLAGATHEQYF. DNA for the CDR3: TGCGCCAGCAGTGAAAAGGGACTAGCGGGAGCCACCCACGAGCAGTACTTC.

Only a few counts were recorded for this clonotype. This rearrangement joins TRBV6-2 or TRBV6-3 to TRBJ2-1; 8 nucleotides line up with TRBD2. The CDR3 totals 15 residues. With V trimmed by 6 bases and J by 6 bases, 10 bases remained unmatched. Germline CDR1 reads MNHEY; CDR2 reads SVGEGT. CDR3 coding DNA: TGTGCCAGCAGCAACGGGGGGGCCCGGGGCAATGAGCAGTTCTTC. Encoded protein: CASSNGGARGNEQFF.

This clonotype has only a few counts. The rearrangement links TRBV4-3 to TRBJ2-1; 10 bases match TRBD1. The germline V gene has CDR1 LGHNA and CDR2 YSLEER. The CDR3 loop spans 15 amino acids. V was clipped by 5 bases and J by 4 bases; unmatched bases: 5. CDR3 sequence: CASSFDRGPYNEQFF. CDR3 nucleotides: TGCGCCAGCAGCTTTGACAGGGGGCCTTACAATGAGCAGTTCTTC.

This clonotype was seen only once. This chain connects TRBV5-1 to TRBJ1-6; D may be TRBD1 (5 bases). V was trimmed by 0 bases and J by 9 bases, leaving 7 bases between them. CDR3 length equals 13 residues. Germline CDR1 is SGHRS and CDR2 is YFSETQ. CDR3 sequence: CASSLEGRSPLHF. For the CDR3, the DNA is TGCGCCAGCAGCTTGGAGGGGCGTTCACCCCTCCACTTT.

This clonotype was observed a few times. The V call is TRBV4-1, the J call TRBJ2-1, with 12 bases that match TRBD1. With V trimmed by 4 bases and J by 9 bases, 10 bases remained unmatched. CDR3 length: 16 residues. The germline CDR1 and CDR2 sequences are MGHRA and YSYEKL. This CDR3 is CASSPIPGQGATEQFF. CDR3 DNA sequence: TGCGCCAGCAGCCCTATCCCGGGACAGGGGGCTACTGAGCAGTTCTTC.